These 23 T cell receptor beta chains originate from one sample sequenced in a study of blood T cells in healthy people across ages. For the second PCR, which ran for roughly 7 to 11 cycles, a sample-barcoded 5' primer and a J-beta primer mix were used. TCRdb reprocessed the 5' RACE reads via MiXCR and lists one record per CDR3 protein. The table includes some 1.5 million distinct CDR3 sequences, roughly 30% detected once. Sequencing input: blood. These receptors came from a woman in her 30s in good health.

This chain joins TRBV20-1 and TRBJ1-4; possible D gene TRBD1, 5 bases. The CDR3 sequence is 15 residues long. V lost 3 bases to trimming and J lost 0 bases, with 11 bases between them. Germline values: CDR1 DFQATT, CDR2 SNEGSKA (reference sequence). CDR3 residues: CSASPGTTTNEKLFF. The CDR3, as DNA: TGCAGTGCTAGCCCAGGGACGACAACTAATGAAAAACTGTTTTTT.

V gene TRBV7-2 combines with J gene TRBJ2-3; TRBD1 aligns across 9 bases. Germline-derived CDR1 and CDR2 are SGHTA and FQGNSA. With V trimmed by 4 bases and J by 3 bases, 5 bases remained unmatched. The CDR3 loop spans 15 amino acids. The CDR3 protein is CASSYRDRATDTQYF. The CDR3 nucleotides read TGTGCCAGCAGCTACCGGGACAGGGCGACAGATACGCAGTATTTT.

This clonotype has only a few counts. The rearrangement joins TRBV20-1 to TRBJ2-1; D gene uncertain. From germline, CDR1 is DFQATT and CDR2 SNEGSKA (reference sequence). The length of the CDR3 is 13 residues. V gave up 6 bases and J gave up 10 bases, with 19 bases separating them. CDR3 DNA: TGCAGTGCCTCAGGCCCGCGGCTAGGCGAGCAGTTCTTC. Amino acid sequence: CSASGPRLGEQFF.

J is TRBJ2-5 and V is TRBV5-1, with D tentatively TRBD1 (6 bases). The DNA end favors TRBJ2-7, so the J call may be wrong. Per the germline V gene, CDR1 is SGHRS and CDR2 is YFSETQ. The CDR3 consists of 14 residues. CDR3 amino acids: CASRRSPGHHEQYF. The CDR3 nucleotides are TGCGCCAGCAGGAGAAGTCCGGGACACCACGAGCAGTACTTC.

This clonotype was observed a few times. The V and J genes are TRBV6-1 and TRBJ2-7; 8 bases line up with TRBD2. V gave up 0 bases and J gave up 4 bases; unmatched junction bases: 8. Per germline, CDR1 MNHNS and CDR2 SASEGT. CDR3 size: 16 residues. The CDR3 coding sequence is TGTGCCAGCAGTGAAGCGGCGGGAGGATTGATATACGAGCAGTACTTC. This encodes CASSEAAGGLIYEQYF.

Turning to this clonotype: This could be a read error, since a much larger clone is one nucleotide away. The chain combines TRBV15 with TRBJ2-1, with D possibly being TRBD2 (7 bases). Matching the DNA end better, TRBJ2-7 makes the J call doubtful. CDR3 size: 13 residues. Looked up from germline, CDR1 is LNHNV and CDR2 is YYDKDF (reference sequence). The CDR3 reads CASRKGGVNEQYF. The CDR3 bases are TGTGCCTCGAGAAAGGGGGGGGTAAATGAGCAGTACTTC.

The chain recombines TRBV29-1 with TRBJ2-3; D might be TRBD2 (6 bases). V gave up 1 base and J gave up 2 bases, with 10 bases separating them. Per germline, CDR1 SQVTM and CDR2 ANQGSEA. The CDR3 is 14 residues long. Here the CDR3 DNA reads TGCAGCGTTGAAGGGACTACCCACACAGATACGCAGTATTTT. This codes for CSVEGTTHTDTQYF.

This clonotype has just a few counts. The chain links TRBV7-2 to TRBJ1-1, with D uncertain. Germline loops: CDR1 SGHTA, CDR2 FQGNSA. With 5 bases removed from V and 0 bases from J, the gap between germline ends came to 22 bases. The CDR3 is 18 residues long. The CDR3 spells CASSGAGARATLNTEAFF. DNA for the CDR3: TGTGCCAGCAGCGGTGCGGGAGCGCGCGCGACCCTGAACACTGAAGCTTTCTTT. The variable domain in full, with the rest retrieved from reference TRBV7-2 and TRBJ1-1, is GAGVSQSPSNKVTEKGKDVELRCDPISGHTALYWYRQSLGQGLEFLIYFQGNSAPDKSGLPSDRFSAERTGGSVSTLTIQRTQQEDSAVYLCASSGAGARATLNTEAFFGQGTRLTVV.

In this sample, this clonotype turned up many times. CDR3 sequence (DNA): TGTGCCAGCAGCAAAGCGGGAAGGGATACCAATCAGCCCCAGCATTTT. It translates to CASSKAGRDTNQPQHF. The chain links TRBV21-1 to TRBJ1-5. TRBV21-1 counts as a pseudogene. The CDR3 has 16 amino acids.

V gene TRBV20-1 combines with J gene TRBJ1-1; tentative D call: TRBD1 (5 bases). The CDR3 consists of 14 residues. Trimming took off 0 bases at V and 2 bases at J, with 10 bases between the two ends. Germline loops: CDR1 DFQATT, CDR2 SNEGSKA (reference sequence). The CDR3, as DNA: TGCAGTGCTAGAGACGGGGGAGGTAACACTGAAGCTTTCTTT. Translating it yields CSARDGGGNTEAFF.

The chain couples TRBV18 to TRBJ2-7, with a tentative D call TRBD1 (5 bases). CDR3 size: 15 residues. Germline V gene lookup returns CDR1 KGHSH and CDR2 LQKENI. Trimming took 2 bases from V and 2 from J, leaving 13 bases between them. CDR3 in amino acids: CASSPNTDRAYEQYF. CDR3 sequence (DNA): TGTGCCAGCTCACCAAATACCGACAGAGCCTACGAGCAGTACTTC.

Only a few counts were recorded for this clonotype. CDR3 in amino acids: CSATGMTEGEQFF. The CDR3 nucleotides read TGCAGTGCCACGGGGATGACGGAGGGTGAGCAGTTCTTC. This rearrangement joins TRBV20-1 to TRBJ2-1; a possible D gene is TRBD2 (6 bases). Germline CDR1 is DFQATT and CDR2 is SNEGSKA (reference sequence). V lost 6 bases and J 9 bases, leaving 18 bases between the germline ends. The CDR3 runs 13 residues.

This clonotype has a handful of counts. The chain is built from TRBV6-1 and TRBJ2-2, with 10 bases fitting TRBD1. The ends lost 0 bases at V and 7 bases at J; junction bases unmatched: 5. CDR1 and CDR2 (germline): MNHNS, SASEGT. CDR3 size: 16 residues. The CDR3 region has the DNA TGTGCCAGCAGTGAAGCCCCCGGACAGGGGGACGGGGAGCTGTTTTTT. This codes for CASSEAPGQGDGELFF.

The chain has TRBV25-1 and TRBJ2-7; possibly TRBD1 or TRBD2 for D (5 bases each). The CDR3 has 13 amino acids. V was cut by 3 bases and J by 3 bases, with 9 bases left in between. Germline V gives CDR1 MGHDK, CDR2 SYGVNS. This chain's CDR3 is CASSERGFYEQYF. The CDR3 DNA is TGTGCCAGCAGTGAGAGGGGTTTCTACGAGCAGTACTTC.

This clonotype was recorded a few times. This sequence joins TRBV5-1 and TRBJ1-4; a possible D gene is TRBD1 (5 bases). V lost 4 bases, J lost 8 bases, and 18 bases lay in between. The CDR3 is 15 amino acids. Germline values: CDR1 SGHRS, CDR2 YFSETQ. The CDR3 DNA reads as TGCGCCAGCAGCCGATTTGCGGGGCGAGGGGAAAAACTGTTTTTT. Encoded protein: CASSRFAGRGEKLFF.

The rearrangement links TRBV15 to TRBJ2-1; 8 bases line up with TRBD2. The germline CDR1 and CDR2 sequences are LNHNV and YYDKDF (reference sequence). This CDR3 region has 15 residues. With 0 bases clipped from V and 2 bases from J, the junction kept 0 bases outside the gene matches. CDR3 amino acids: CATSRDGGAYNEQFF. The CDR3 DNA follows: TGTGCCACCAGCAGAGACGGGGGGGCCTACAATGAGCAGTTCTTC.

This clonotype was detected only a few times. Its ends do not fully match the called genes, so a read error is possible. This chain uses TRBV18 with TRBJ2-1, with D perhaps being TRBD1 or TRBD2 (5 bases each). The CDR3 contains 14 residues. Germline V gene sequence: CDR1 KGHSH, CDR2 LQKENI. The CDR3 sequence is CTSSRGRVGDEQFF. CDR3 DNA: TGTACCAGCTCACGGGGCAGGGTTGGCGATGAGCAGTTCTTC.

This clonotype was seen once. The V call is TRBV6-1, the J call TRBJ2-5, with D tentatively TRBD1 (6 bases). V shed 6 bases and J shed 5 bases, with 10 bases lying between them. The CDR3 runs to 12 residues. The germline V gene has CDR1 MNHNS and CDR2 SASEGT. The DNA for the CDR3 is TGTGCCAGCAGAGAGAGGGGGGAGACCCAGTACTTC. It translates to CASRERGETQYF.

In this sample, this clonotype turned up a few times. The J gene is TRBJ1-1, the V gene TRBV5-1, with D possibly TRBD1 on 6 matching bases. Per germline, CDR1 SGHRS and CDR2 YFSETQ. This CDR3 has 15 amino acids. Trimming cost V 2 bases and J 3 bases, with 14 bases left between them. CDR3 DNA sequence: TGCGCCAGCAGCTTCCGGGCAGGGGCGGACACTGAAGCTTTCTTT. Its protein product is CASSFRAGADTEAFF.

This clonotype has more than one count but fewer than ten. A much larger clone differs from this one at a single base, so this may be a read error. The chain joins TRBV20-1 to TRBJ2-1; 7 bases map to TRBD1. Germline values: CDR1 DFQATT, CDR2 SNEGSKA (reference sequence). The length of the CDR3 is 12 residues. The CDR3 protein is CRAAQGNDEQFF. DNA for the CDR3: TGCAGGGCCGCACAGGGGAACGATGAGCAGTTCTTC.

Many counts were recorded for this clonotype. One end of the junction does not line up with germline, which may come from a read error. The chain recombines TRBV5-1 with TRBJ2-7; 8 nucleotides agree with TRBD2. The CDR3 totals 15 residues. Germline loops: CDR1 SGHRS, CDR2 YFSETQ. The CDR3 region is CASSSIAGSSYEQYF. The CDR3 DNA follows: TGTGCCAGCAGCTCAATAGCGGGAAGCTCCTACGAGCAGTACTTC.

The V call is TRBV4-1, the J call TRBJ1-5, with a tentative D call TRBD1 (5 bases). Deletions cut 0 bases from V and 7 bases from J, with 10 bases between. Looked up from germline, CDR1 is MGHRA and CDR2 is YSYEKL. CDR3 size: 14 residues. The CDR3 is CASSQDPGMQPQHF. In DNA form, the CDR3 reads TGCGCCAGCAGCCAAGATCCAGGGATGCAGCCCCAGCATTTT.

Ten or more counts support this clonotype. The chain is built from TRBV6-2 or TRBV6-3 and TRBJ2-1; D is ambiguous. Germline V gene lookup returns CDR1 MNHEY and CDR2 SVGEGT. Trimming removed 2 bases from V and 8 bases from J, with 10 bases in between. The CDR3 extends over 13 amino acids. CDR3 loop: CASSYESIYEQFF. The CDR3 DNA follows: TGTGCCAGCAGTTACGAGAGTATCTATGAGCAGTTCTTC.